The clone carrying this T cell receptor (beta chain) has a single count. Antigen specificity is unknown. The entry originates in a study of T cells in localized non-small cell lung cancer. The study, taken as a whole, reports: Adjacent uninvolved lung tissue had the highest T cell clonality, exceeding tumor. When the top 100 tumor clones were examined, a median about 60 of them also appeared in the adjacent lung, which was paired and uninvolved. Heterogeneity is still possible, as just one tumor region was sequenced.

Measured with immunoSEQ multiplex PCR; TCRdb has only the in-frame clones, and not every one. The sample shows about 40,000 clones, 81% of them seen only once. The CDR3 contains 14 residues. V was cut by 0 bases and J by 6 bases, with 12 bases left in between. From germline, CDR1 is GTSNPN and CDR2 SVGIG (reference sequence). The chain recombines TRBV30 with TRBJ2-1; no firm D call. The input for sequencing was peripheral blood mononuclear cells, taken before any cancer treatment. This TCR came from a male donor at least 60 years old with stage II lung adenocarcinoma. In DNA form, the CDR3 reads TGTGCCTGGAGTGTAATGGCCATTCGCAATGAGCAGTTCTTC. Protein: CAWSVMAIRNEQFF.